Listed here is a single T cell receptor (beta chain). This sample is drawn from a study of beta chain features in type 1 diabetes. CDR1 is LNHDA and CDR2 is SQIVND in the germline V gene (reference sequence). The V gene end was trimmed by 6 bases and the J gene end by 4 bases; junction bases not matched to a gene: 9. The CDR3 is 16 amino acids. Every isolated RNA sample was fully reverse transcribed, so sequencing captured expressed TCRB transcripts. Sequencing was performed with immunoSEQ multiplex PCR; in TCRdb, only in-frame clones are kept and a portion is missing. The sample has under 150,000 clones, 6.9% seen once.

Sample: central memory CD4+ T cells from blood. The chain has TRBV19 and TRBJ1-5, with 10 bases fitting TRBD1. The clonotype was recovered from a woman aged 25-40 years in good health. Here the CDR3 reads CASSNDRGLRNQPQHF. The CDR3 bases are TGTGCCAGTAGCAATGACAGGGGGCTGAGGAATCAGCCCCAGCATTTT.